The present T cell receptor (beta chain) was sequenced within a study of T cell repertoires in cytomegalovirus infection. Study-wide background: Researchers turned to recently identified HLA-C-restricted CMV epitopes as well as well-studied HLA-B-restricted ones. Public signatures in TCR beta pointed to CMV infection and matching HLA type.

Overall study findings and caveats: CMV carriers with the relevant HLA were identified by cumulative public TCR beta family frequency. Across the ex vivo response, the dominant clonotypes were HLA-C-restricted CMV-specific TCR beta clonotypes.

TCRdb reprocessed the reads with MiXCR, giving one entry per CDR3 protein. The sample lists some 310,000 distinct CDR3 sequences, 20% to 25% occurring once. Comment on this clonotype: Its specificity is unknown.

The V end lost 5 bases, the J end lost 7 bases, and 18 bases lay between the germline ends. This CDR3 has 15 residues. CDR1 and CDR2 (germline): MNHNS, SASEGT. The starting material was cultured PBMCs, obtained from culture after CMV antigen stimulation. The TCR was taken from a human donor in good health (CMV status not recorded). Some clones in this sample may be carry-over from other donors' samples. The chain carries TRBV6-1 and TRBJ2-1, with a weak D call TRBD1 (5 bases). This CDR3 reads CASSTPQGLSNEQFF. CDR3 DNA sequence: TGTGCCAGCAGTACACCCCAGGGCTTATCGAATGAGCAGTTCTTC.